The 31 T cell receptor beta chains presented below share a single source sample, sequenced in a study of blood T cell repertoires in COVID-19. Profiling relied on immunoSEQ multiplex PCR, and the TCRdb table lists in-frame clones only, not all of them. The profile shows 15,000 to 20,000 clones, about nine tenths of them singletons. The specimen sequenced was peripheral blood. The source of these receptors is a human donor in a cohort sampled during active COVID-19.

This chain links TRBV6-5 with TRBJ2-5, with D possibly TRBD2 on 5 matching bases. Deletions cut 5 bases from V and 4 bases from J, with 14 bases between. Germline CDR1 MNHEY, CDR2 SVGAGI. The CDR3 loop spans 14 amino acids. DNA of the CDR3: TGTGCCAGCAGTCTCGGCCCGCGGGTAGAGACCCAGTACTTC. Protein sequence: CASSLGPRVETQYF.

The rearrangement uses TRBV19 and TRBJ1-6; unclear D gene. The CDR3 is made up of 17 amino acids. Trimming pared 1 base from V and 0 bases from J, leaving 10 bases between. The germline CDR1 and CDR2 sequences are LNHDA and SQIVND (reference sequence). CDR3: CASSIVGPTSYNSPLHF. DNA for the CDR3: TGTGCCAGTAGTATAGTTGGGCCGACCTCCTATAATTCACCCCTCCACTTT.

The rearrangement links TRBV6-1 to TRBJ1-2; maybe TRBD1 (5 bases). Per germline, CDR1 MNHNS and CDR2 SASEGT. V was cut by 2 bases and J by 4 bases, with 14 bases left in between. CDR3 size: 15 residues. CDR3 nucleotide sequence: TGTGCCAGCAGTGAATACAAAGGGACTAGCTATGGCTACACCTTC. Residues: CASSEYKGTSYGYTF.

By sample fraction, this clone is medium-sized. CDR3 loop: CASRLRQGENYGYTF. CDR3 nucleotide sequence: TGTGCCAGCAGACTACGACAGGGTGAAAACTATGGCTACACCTTC. V gene TRBV6-5 combines with J gene TRBJ1-2; 7 positions agree with TRBD1. V was clipped by 6 bases and J by 2 bases; unmatched bases: 9. CDR1 and CDR2 (germline): MNHEY, SVGAGI. The CDR3 is made up of 15 amino acids.

The chain uses TRBV9 and TRBJ2-5; TRBD2 matches at 12 bases. The CDR3 spans 15 residues. The germline gives CDR1 SGDLS, CDR2 YYNGEE. The trim removed 4 bases at V and 2 bases at J, leaving 3 bases unmatched. CDR3 in DNA: TGTGCCAGCAGCATAGGACTAGCGGGGCAAGAGACCCAGTACTTC. It translates to CASSIGLAGQETQYF.

The gene calls are TRBV27 and TRBJ1-2; D might be TRBD1 (6 bases). This CDR3 contains 14 residues. Trimming stripped 5 bases from V and 8 bases from J, with 18 bases between. CDR1 is MNHEY and CDR2 is SMNVEV in the germline V gene (reference sequence). The CDR3, as DNA: TGTGCCAGCAGTCGACATCTACAGGGTGAAGGCTACACCTTC. As protein: CASSRHLQGEGYTF.

The count of this clone is one. The chain is built from TRBV5-4 and TRBJ2-1, with D possibly TRBD2 on 6 matching bases. Germline CDR1 is SGHNT and CDR2 is YYREEE (reference sequence). The CDR3 runs to 10 residues. V dropped 7 bases and J dropped 7 bases, with 6 bases sitting between them. The CDR3 sequence: CASGGNEQFF. The CDR3 DNA reads as TGTGCCAGCGGGGGGAATGAGCAGTTCTTC.

CDR3 residues: CASSPITGIAQPQHF. In DNA, the CDR3 is TGTGCCAGCAGCCCGATAACAGGGATAGCTCAGCCCCAGCATTTT. The chain joins TRBV7-8 to TRBJ1-5; TRBD1 might be the D (6 bases). The length of the CDR3 is 15 residues. Trimming stripped 5 bases from V and 6 bases from J, with 17 bases between. Germline CDR1 is SGHVS and CDR2 is FQNEAQ.

For this clone: Its ends do not fully match the called genes, so a read error is possible. The CDR3 DNA is TGTGTCACCTCGCGGGGGTCTTACGAGCAGTACTTC. Its translation: CVTSRGSYEQYF. This chain uses TRBV24-1 with TRBJ2-7; the match to TRBD2 covers 7 bases. CDR3 size: 12 residues. Looked up from germline, CDR1 is KGHDR and CDR2 is SFDVKD.

The chain employs TRBV27 and TRBJ1-1; 7 nucleotides align to TRBD1. The V gene end was trimmed by 2 bases and the J gene end by 1 base; junction bases not matched to a gene: 4. Germline V gene sequence: CDR1 MNHEY, CDR2 SMNVEV (reference sequence). This CDR3 comprises 15 residues. CDR3 in DNA: TGTGCCAGCAGTTTAACAGGGGCCCAGAACACTGAAGCTTTCTTT. Its translation is CASSLTGAQNTEAFF.

The rearrangement links TRBV6-5 to TRBJ1-2, with TRBD1 matching 8 bases. The CDR3 is 16 residues long. The V gene's germline CDR1 is MNHEY and CDR2 SVGAGI. With 2 bases clipped from V and 3 bases from J, the junction kept 8 bases outside the gene matches. The chain's CDR3 is CASSYGTGGIHYGYTF. CDR3 nucleotide sequence: TGTGCCAGCAGTTACGGCACAGGGGGTATTCACTATGGCTACACCTTC.

The chain employs TRBV12-3 or TRBV12-4 and TRBJ1-2; possibly TRBD1 for D (5 bases). The length of the CDR3 is 12 residues. Trimming removed 6 bases at V and 8 bases at J, with 13 bases between. CDR3 sequence: CASSSDSDGYTF. CDR3 nucleotide sequence: TGTGCCAGCAGCTCTGACAGCGACGGCTACACCTTC.

The chain recombines TRBV2 with TRBJ2-7; TRBD2 matches at 11 bases. V was clipped by 4 bases and J by 4 bases; unmatched bases: 3. The germline CDR1 and CDR2 sequences are SNHLY and FYNNEI. The CDR3 totals 14 residues. The CDR3 region is CASSGLAGKYEQYF. Here the CDR3 DNA reads TGTGCCAGCAGTGGACTAGCGGGGAAATACGAGCAGTACTTC.

The J gene is TRBJ1-5, the V gene TRBV20-1; D may be TRBD1 (5 bases). The CDR3 runs 12 residues. V shed 3 bases and J shed 5 bases, with 8 bases lying between them. The germline V gene has CDR1 DFQATT and CDR2 SNEGSKA (reference sequence). CDR3 sequence reads: CSASEGDQPQHF. The CDR3, as DNA: TGCAGTGCTAGTGAAGGGGATCAGCCCCAGCATTTT.

This clone was seen just once. The chain carries TRBV6-5 and TRBJ2-3; D might be TRBD2 (5 bases). Trimming removed 7 bases from V and 0 bases from J, with 8 bases in between. Germline CDR1 and CDR2: MNHEY and SVGAGI. This CDR3 region has 13 residues. The CDR3: CASKEVSTDTQYF. In DNA form, the CDR3 reads TGTGCCAGCAAGGAGGTTAGCACAGATACGCAGTATTTT.

The J gene is TRBJ1-2, the V gene TRBV30; no definite D call. The V end lost 4 bases, the J end lost 7 bases, and 10 bases lay between the germline ends. CDR1 is GTSNPN and CDR2 is SVGIG in the germline V gene (reference sequence). This CDR3 contains 11 residues. The CDR3 sequence: CAWTLGLGYTF. Written as DNA, the CDR3 is TGTGCCTGGACCCTAGGACTTGGCTACACCTTC.

This clone was seen just once. The V gene is TRBV19, the J gene TRBJ2-7; a weak D match, TRBD1 (5 bases). CDR1 and CDR2 (germline): LNHDA, SQIVND (reference sequence). This CDR3 has 14 amino acids. V was shortened by 3 bases and J by 2 bases, with 11 bases between the two germline ends. The CDR3 reads CASSIGRATYEQYF. The CDR3 DNA follows: TGTGCCAGTAGTATCGGCAGGGCTACCTACGAGCAGTACTTC.

V gene TRBV19 combines with J gene TRBJ1-6; no clear D. The CDR3 has 15 residues. In germline, CDR1 is LNHDA, CDR2 SQIVND (reference sequence). Trimming removed 3 bases from V and 9 bases from J, with 15 bases in between. This CDR3 is CASSIGPVGGSPLHF. CDR3 sequence (DNA): TGTGCCAGTAGTATCGGGCCTGTCGGAGGTTCACCCCTCCACTTT. The whole variable domain, remainder taken from reference TRBV19 and TRBJ1-6, is DGGITQSPKYLFRKEGQNVTLSCEQNLNHDAMYWYRQDPGQGLRLIYYSQIVNDFQKGDIAEGYSVSREKKESFPLTVTSAQKNPTAFYLCASSIGPVGGSPLHFGNGTRLTVT.

V is TRBV9 and J is TRBJ1-2; D unresolved. The CDR3 is 12 amino acids. Germline V gene lookup returns CDR1 SGDLS and CDR2 YYNGEE. With 4 bases removed from V and 7 bases from J, the gap between germline ends came to 11 bases. The CDR3 DNA is TGTGCCAGCAGCCCTATAACTGGTGGCTACACCTTC. Translated, it gives CASSPITGGYTF.

The chain couples TRBV3-1 (or the pseudogene TRBV3-2) to TRBJ2-1; 9 positions match TRBD2. Germline V gives CDR1 LGHDT, CDR2 YNNKEL (reference sequence). The CDR3 covers 16 residues. V lost 0 bases and J lost 5; bases outside the gene matches: 5. The CDR3 here is CASSQEWRGGDNEQFF. As DNA, the CDR3 is TGTGCCAGCAGCCAAGAGTGGCGGGGGGGGGACAATGAGCAGTTCTTC.

The CDR3 spells CAISRLAGAGANVLTF. The CDR3 DNA reads TGTGCCATCAGTCGACTAGCGGGGGCGGGGGCCAACGTCCTGACTTTC. This chain joins TRBV10-3 and TRBJ2-6, with TRBD2 matching over 12 bases. Germline lookup yields CDR1 ENHRY and CDR2 SYGVKD. J lost 4 bases, V lost 5 bases, and 3 bases had no gene match. This CDR3 comprises 16 residues.

About this clone itself: Distinct nucleotide sequences in the sample also encode this CDR3. The chain employs TRBV20-1 and TRBJ2-7, with D unclear. This CDR3 has 11 amino acids. The germline V gene has CDR1 DFQATT and CDR2 SNEGSKA (reference sequence). V dropped 2 bases and J dropped 5 bases, with 7 bases sitting between them. The CDR3, as DNA: TGCAGTGCTAGATCTGGGCACGAGCAGTACTTC. This sequence encodes CSARSGHEQYF.

CDR3 sequence reads: CAISESRGGNQPQHF. CDR3 in DNA: TGTGCCATCAGTGAGTCTAGGGGAGGAAATCAGCCCCAGCATTTT. The chain carries TRBV10-3 and TRBJ1-5, with D maybe TRBD1 (5 bases). The CDR3 has 15 amino acids. Germline values: CDR1 ENHRY, CDR2 SYGVKD. The ends were cut back, 0 bases at V and 4 bases at J, with 10 bases in the middle.

The V gene is TRBV29-1, the J gene TRBJ1-2, with 7 bases fitting TRBD1. The V and J ends lost 4 bases and 5 bases, in that order; junction bases with no gene match: 7. Germline CDR1 is SQVTM and CDR2 is ANQGSEA. The CDR3 sequence is 13 residues long. The CDR3 nucleotides are TGCAGCGTTGGACGCAGGGGGTGGTATGGCTACACCTTC. Protein: CSVGRRGWYGYTF.

This clone showed up just once. V is TRBV2 and J is TRBJ2-1; perhaps TRBD1 as D (6 bases). Germline CDR1 reads SNHLY; CDR2 reads FYNNEI. The length of the CDR3 is 15 residues. With 4 bases removed from V and 4 bases from J, the gap between germline ends came to 14 bases. This CDR3 is CASSVSGTSYNEQFF. Written as DNA, the CDR3 is TGTGCCAGCAGTGTCTCCGGGACAAGTTACAATGAGCAGTTCTTC. The full variable domain, completed using reference TRBV2 and TRBJ2-1, is EPEVTQTPSHQVTQMGQEVILRCVPISNHLYFYWYRQILGQKVEFLVSFYNNEISEKSEIFDDQFSVERPDGSNFTLKIRSTKLEDSAMYFCASSVSGTSYNEQFFGPGTRLTVL.

Only a few counts were recorded for this clone. CDR3: CASSLVNRGRLSGANVLTF. The CDR3 DNA follows: TGTGCCAGCAGCTTAGTTAACAGGGGGCGCCTCTCTGGGGCCAACGTCCTGACTTTC. The genes are TRBV7-9 and TRBJ2-6; 9 bases line up with TRBD1. Germline V gene sequence: CDR1 SEHNR, CDR2 FQNEAQ (reference sequence). The CDR3 length is 19 residues. Unmatched junction bases numbered 7, after V lost 1 base and J lost 0 bases. The full variable domain, with the rest looked up from reference TRBV7-9 and TRBJ2-6, is DTGVSQNPRHKITKRGQNVTFRCDPISEHNRLYWYRQTLGQGPEFLTYFQNEAQLEKSRLLSDRFSAERPKGSFSTLEIQRTEQGDSAMYLCASSLVNRGRLSGANVLTFGAGSRLTVL.

V usage is TRBV6-5 and J usage is TRBJ1-2, with no clear D. Germline CDR1 reads MNHEY; CDR2 reads SVGAGI. CDR3 length: 16 amino acids. The germline V and J ends were trimmed by 0 bases and 4 bases, with 15 bases remaining between them. CDR3 coding DNA: TGTGCCAGCAGTTACTCCGCGAAGTCATTTTTCTATGGCTACACCTTC. This translates into CASSYSAKSFFYGYTF.

The chain is built from TRBV20-1 and TRBJ2-1; 8 nucleotides agree with TRBD2. The germline V gene has CDR1 DFQATT and CDR2 SNEGSKA (reference sequence). This CDR3 contains 14 residues. The trim removed 3 bases at V and 7 bases at J, leaving 8 bases unmatched. CDR3 coding DNA: TGCAGTGCTAGTGGAGAGCGGGGGTTTAATGAGCAGTTCTTC. This gives the protein CSASGERGFNEQFF.

The V call is TRBV14, the J call TRBJ1-4, with D perhaps TRBD1 (5 bases). Germline assignment: CDR1 SGHDN and CDR2 FVKESK. The CDR3 has 16 residues. Trimming stripped 2 bases from V and 1 base from J, with 11 bases between. CDR3 nucleotide sequence: TGTGCCAGCAGCCAATCTGGGGGGGTAACTAATGAAAAACTGTTTTTT. The encoded protein is CASSQSGGVTNEKLFF.

This sequence joins TRBV5-6 and TRBJ1-2; 9 bases fit TRBD1. The CDR3 has 16 amino acids. CDR1 is SGHDT, CDR2 YYEEEE, per germline. J gave up 0 bases and V 3 bases, and 6 bases lay outside the gene matches. The CDR3 DNA sequence: TGTGCCAGCAGCTCCGGGACAGGGATTGCTAACTATGGCTACACCTTC. This gives the protein CASSSGTGIANYGYTF.

The J gene is TRBJ1-4, the V gene TRBV10-2; TRBD1 aligns across 7 bases. Looked up from germline, CDR1 is WSHSY and CDR2 is SAAADI. The V gene end was trimmed by 0 bases and the J gene end by 6 bases; junction bases not matched to a gene: 7. This CDR3 is 16 amino acids long. The CDR3 DNA reads as TGCGCCAGCAGTGAGTCGGTCGGGCAGGGGGATGAAAAACTGTTTTTT. It is translated as CASSESVGQGDEKLFF.